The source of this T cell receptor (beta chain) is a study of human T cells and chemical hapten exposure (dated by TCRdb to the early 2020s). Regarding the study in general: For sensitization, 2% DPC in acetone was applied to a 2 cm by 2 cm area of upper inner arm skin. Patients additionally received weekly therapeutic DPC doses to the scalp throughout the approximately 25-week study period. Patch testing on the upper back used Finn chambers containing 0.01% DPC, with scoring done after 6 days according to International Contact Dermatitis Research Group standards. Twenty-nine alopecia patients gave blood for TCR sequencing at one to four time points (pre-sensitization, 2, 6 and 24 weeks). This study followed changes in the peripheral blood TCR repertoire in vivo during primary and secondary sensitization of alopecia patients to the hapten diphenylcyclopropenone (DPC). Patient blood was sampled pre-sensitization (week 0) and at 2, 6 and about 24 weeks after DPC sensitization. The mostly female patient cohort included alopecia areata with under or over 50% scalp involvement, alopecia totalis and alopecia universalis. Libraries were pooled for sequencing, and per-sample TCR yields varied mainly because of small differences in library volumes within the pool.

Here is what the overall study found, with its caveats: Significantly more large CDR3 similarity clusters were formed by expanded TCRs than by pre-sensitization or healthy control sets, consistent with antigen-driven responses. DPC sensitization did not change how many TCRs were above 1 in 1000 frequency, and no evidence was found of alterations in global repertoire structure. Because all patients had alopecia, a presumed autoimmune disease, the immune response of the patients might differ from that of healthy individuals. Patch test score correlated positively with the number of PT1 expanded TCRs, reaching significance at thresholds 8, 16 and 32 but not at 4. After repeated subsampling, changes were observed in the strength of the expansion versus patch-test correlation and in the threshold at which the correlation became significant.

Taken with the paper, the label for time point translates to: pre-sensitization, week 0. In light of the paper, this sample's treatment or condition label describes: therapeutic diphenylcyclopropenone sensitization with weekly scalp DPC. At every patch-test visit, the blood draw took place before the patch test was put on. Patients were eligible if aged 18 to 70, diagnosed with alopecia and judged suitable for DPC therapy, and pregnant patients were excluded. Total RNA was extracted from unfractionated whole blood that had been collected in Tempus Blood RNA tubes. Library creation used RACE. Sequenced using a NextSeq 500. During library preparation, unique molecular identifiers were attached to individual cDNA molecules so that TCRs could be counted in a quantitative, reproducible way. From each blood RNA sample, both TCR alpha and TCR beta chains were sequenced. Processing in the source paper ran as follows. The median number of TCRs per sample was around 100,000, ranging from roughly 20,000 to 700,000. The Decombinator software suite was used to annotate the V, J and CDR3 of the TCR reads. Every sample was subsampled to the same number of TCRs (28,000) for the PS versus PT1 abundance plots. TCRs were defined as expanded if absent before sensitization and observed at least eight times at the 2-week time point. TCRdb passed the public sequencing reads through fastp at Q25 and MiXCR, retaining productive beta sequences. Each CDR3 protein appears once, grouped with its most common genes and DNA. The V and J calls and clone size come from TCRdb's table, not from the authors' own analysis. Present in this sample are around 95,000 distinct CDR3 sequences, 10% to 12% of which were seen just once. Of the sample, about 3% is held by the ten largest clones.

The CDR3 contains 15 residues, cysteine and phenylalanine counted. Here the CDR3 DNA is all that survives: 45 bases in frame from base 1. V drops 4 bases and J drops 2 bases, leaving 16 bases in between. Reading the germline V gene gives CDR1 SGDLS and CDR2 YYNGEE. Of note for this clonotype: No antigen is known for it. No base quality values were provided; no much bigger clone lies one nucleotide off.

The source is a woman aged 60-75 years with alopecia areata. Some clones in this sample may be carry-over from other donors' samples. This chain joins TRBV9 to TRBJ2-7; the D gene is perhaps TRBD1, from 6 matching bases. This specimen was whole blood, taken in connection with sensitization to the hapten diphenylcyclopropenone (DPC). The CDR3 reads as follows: CASSYRQEQAYEQYF. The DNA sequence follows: TGTGCCAGCAGCTACCGACAGGAGCAGGCCTACGAGCAGTACTTC.